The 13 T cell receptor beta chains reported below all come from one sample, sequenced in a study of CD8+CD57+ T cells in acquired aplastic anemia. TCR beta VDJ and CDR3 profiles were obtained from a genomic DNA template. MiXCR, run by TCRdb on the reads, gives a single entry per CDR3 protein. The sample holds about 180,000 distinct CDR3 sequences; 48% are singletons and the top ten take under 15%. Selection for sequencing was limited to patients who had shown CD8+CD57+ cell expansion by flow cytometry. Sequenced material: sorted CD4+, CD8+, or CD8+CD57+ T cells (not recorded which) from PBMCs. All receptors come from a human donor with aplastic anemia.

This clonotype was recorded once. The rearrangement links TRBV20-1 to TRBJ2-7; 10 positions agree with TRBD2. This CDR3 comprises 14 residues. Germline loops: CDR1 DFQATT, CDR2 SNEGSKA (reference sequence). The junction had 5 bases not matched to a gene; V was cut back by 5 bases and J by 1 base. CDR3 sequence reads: CSAAGTSVSYEQYF. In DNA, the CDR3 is TGCAGTGCTGCCGGGACTAGCGTTTCCTACGAGCAGTACTTC.

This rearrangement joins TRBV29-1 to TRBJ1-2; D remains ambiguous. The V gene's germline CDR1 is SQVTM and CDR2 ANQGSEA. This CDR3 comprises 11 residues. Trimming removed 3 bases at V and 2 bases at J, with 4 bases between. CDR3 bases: TGCAGCGTTGACGAAAACTATGGCTACACCTTC. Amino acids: CSVDENYGYTF.

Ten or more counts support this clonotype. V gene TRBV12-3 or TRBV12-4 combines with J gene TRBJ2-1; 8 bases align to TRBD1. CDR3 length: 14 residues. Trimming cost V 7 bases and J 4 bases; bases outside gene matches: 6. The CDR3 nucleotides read TGTGCCAGCATCCAGGGGGCTGGGTACAATGAGCAGTTCTTC. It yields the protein CASIQGAGYNEQFF.

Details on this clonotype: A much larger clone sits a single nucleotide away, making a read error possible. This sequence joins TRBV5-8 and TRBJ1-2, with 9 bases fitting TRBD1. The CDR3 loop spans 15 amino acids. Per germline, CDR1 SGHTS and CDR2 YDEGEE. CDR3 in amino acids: CAGSPRQGGNYGYTF. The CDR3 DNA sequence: TGTGCCGGCAGCCCAAGACAGGGGGGTAACTATGGCTACACCTTC.

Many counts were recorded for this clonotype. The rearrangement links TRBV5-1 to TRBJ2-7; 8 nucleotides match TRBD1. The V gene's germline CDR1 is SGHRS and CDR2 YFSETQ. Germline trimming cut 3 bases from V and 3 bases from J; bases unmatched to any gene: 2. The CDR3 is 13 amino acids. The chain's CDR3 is CASSSGQGYEQYF. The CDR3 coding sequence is TGCGCCAGCAGCTCTGGACAGGGCTACGAGCAGTACTTC.

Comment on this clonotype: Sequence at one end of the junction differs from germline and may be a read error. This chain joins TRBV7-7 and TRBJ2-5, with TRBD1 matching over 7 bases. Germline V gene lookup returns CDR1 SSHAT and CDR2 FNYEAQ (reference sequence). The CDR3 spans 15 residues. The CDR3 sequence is CASSLATGSGETQYF. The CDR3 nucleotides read TGTGCTAGCAGCTTGGCGACAGGGTCGGGAGAGACCCAGTACTTC.

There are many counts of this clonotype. CDR3 sequence reads: CSARRDLISDNTGELFF. Here the CDR3 DNA reads TGCAGTGCTCGCAGGGACCTCATATCCGATAACACCGGGGAGCTGTTTTTT. The rearrangement links TRBV20-1 to TRBJ2-2; D might be TRBD1 or TRBD2, each matching 5 bases. V dropped 5 bases and J dropped 2 bases, with 21 bases sitting between them. Germline V gene lookup returns CDR1 DFQATT and CDR2 SNEGSKA (reference sequence). This CDR3 comprises 17 residues.

The CDR3 region has the DNA TGTGCCAGTAGTATACGCGGGGACGAGCAGTACTTC. Residues: CASSIRGDEQYF. The J gene is TRBJ2-7, the V gene TRBV19; the D gene is possibly TRBD2 (6 bases). The CDR3 runs to 12 residues. Trimming pared 2 bases from V and 5 bases from J, leaving 7 bases between. Germline CDR1 LNHDA, CDR2 SQIVND (reference sequence).

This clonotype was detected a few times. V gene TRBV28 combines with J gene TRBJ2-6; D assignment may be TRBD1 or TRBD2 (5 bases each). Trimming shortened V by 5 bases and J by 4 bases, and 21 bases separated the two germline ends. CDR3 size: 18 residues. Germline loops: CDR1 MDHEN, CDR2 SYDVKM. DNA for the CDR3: TGTGCCAGCAGTCCCCGAGGGACCTCCGATCGGGGGGCCAACGTCCTGACTTTC. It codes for CASSPRGTSDRGANVLTF. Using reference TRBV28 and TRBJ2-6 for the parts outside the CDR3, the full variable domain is DVKVTQSSRYLVKRTGEKVFLECVQDMDHENMFWYRQDPGLGLRLIYFSYDVKMKEKGDIPEGYSVSREKKERFSLILESASTNQTSMYLCASSPRGTSDRGANVLTFGAGSRLTVL.

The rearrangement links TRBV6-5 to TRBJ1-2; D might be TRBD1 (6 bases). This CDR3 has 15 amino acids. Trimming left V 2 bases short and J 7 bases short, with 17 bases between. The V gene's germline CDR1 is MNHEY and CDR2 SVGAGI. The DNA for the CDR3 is TGTGCCAGCAGTTACCAATCCCTCAGCAGGGGTGGCTACACCTTC. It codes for CASSYQSLSRGGYTF.

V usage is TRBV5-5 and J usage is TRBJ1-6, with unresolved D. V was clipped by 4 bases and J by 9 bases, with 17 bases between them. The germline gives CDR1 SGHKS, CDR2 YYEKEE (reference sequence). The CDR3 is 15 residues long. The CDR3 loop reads CASSSRTSPSSPLHF. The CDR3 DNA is TGTGCCAGCAGCAGCAGGACCAGCCCGTCTTCACCCCTCCACTTT.

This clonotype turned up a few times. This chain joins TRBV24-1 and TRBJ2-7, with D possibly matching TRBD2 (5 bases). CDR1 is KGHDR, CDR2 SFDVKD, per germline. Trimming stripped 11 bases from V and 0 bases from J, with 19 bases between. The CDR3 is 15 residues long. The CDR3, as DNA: TGTGCCAGCAGCGTAGCGCCAGCCTACTCCTACGAGCAGTACTTC. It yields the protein CASSVAPAYSYEQYF.

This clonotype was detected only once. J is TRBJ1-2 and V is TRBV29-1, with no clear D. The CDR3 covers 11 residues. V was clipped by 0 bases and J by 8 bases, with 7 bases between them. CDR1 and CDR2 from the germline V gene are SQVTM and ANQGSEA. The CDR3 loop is CSVEDRRGYTF. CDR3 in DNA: TGCAGCGTTGAAGATCGGAGAGGCTACACCTTC.